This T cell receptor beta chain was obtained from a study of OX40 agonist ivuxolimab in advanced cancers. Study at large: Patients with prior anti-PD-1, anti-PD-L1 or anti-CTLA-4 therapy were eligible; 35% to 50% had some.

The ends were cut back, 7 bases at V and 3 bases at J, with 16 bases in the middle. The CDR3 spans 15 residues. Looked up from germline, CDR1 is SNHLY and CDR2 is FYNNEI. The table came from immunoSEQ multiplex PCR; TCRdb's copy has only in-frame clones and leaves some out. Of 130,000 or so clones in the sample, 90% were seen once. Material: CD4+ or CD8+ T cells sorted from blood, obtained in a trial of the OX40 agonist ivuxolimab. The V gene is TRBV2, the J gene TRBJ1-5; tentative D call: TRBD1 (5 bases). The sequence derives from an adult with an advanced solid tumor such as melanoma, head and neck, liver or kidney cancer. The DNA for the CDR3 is TGTGCCAGCAAGAGTGGCAGGGCCCTCAATCAGCCCCAGCATTTT. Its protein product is CASKSGRALNQPQHF.